The 27 T cell receptor beta chains given below trace back to one sample, sequenced in a study of cytomegalovirus exposure and HLA in healthy donors. PCR employed 60 Vbeta and 13 Jbeta primers. Sequenced by immunoSEQ multiplex PCR; TCRdb stores in-frame clones only, minus some. The data show around 150,000 clones, approximately 80% seen once. Sequenced: PBMCs. The source is a man between 25 and 39 years old in good health and CMV-seronegative.

The rearrangement links TRBV7-3 to TRBJ1-1; a possible D gene is TRBD1 (5 bases). Germline values: CDR1 SGHTA, CDR2 FQGTGA. The V end lost 5 bases, the J end lost 1 base, and 14 bases lay between the germline ends. The CDR3 length is 15 residues. The CDR3 DNA reads TGTGCCAGCAGCCCTATGGGTGGACAGAACACTGAAGCTTTCTTT. This gives the protein CASSPMGGQNTEAFF.

V gene TRBV28 combines with J gene TRBJ1-2; 8 bases map to TRBD1. V was clipped by 7 bases and J by 3 bases; unmatched bases: 4. The CDR3 length is 13 residues. Germline values: CDR1 MDHEN, CDR2 SYDVKM. For the CDR3, the DNA is TGTGCCAGCACTGGACAGGGTGACTATGGCTACACCTTC. Translating it yields CASTGQGDYGYTF.

V and J are TRBV6-5 and TRBJ2-5; D may be TRBD1 (5 bases). The CDR3 is 14 amino acids. In germline, CDR1 is MNHEY, CDR2 SVGAGI. The germline V and J ends were trimmed by 4 bases and 4 bases, with 13 bases remaining between them. The CDR3: CASSSRTNAETQYF. The CDR3 DNA follows: TGTGCCAGCAGTTCCCGGACAAACGCAGAGACCCAGTACTTC.

This clone appeared a few times. The chain has TRBV6-1 and TRBJ1-4; the D is unclear. Trimming removed 8 bases at V and 0 bases at J, with 10 bases between. This CDR3 region has 14 residues. CDR1 and CDR2 from the germline V gene are MNHNS and SASEGT. The CDR3 sequence: CASGWATTNEKLFF. The CDR3, as DNA: TGTGCCAGCGGATGGGCTACAACTAATGAAAAACTGTTTTTT.

In DNA, the CDR3 is TGTGCCAGCTGGGACAGGGGGCGAAACTACGAGCAGTACTTC. Its protein product is CASWDRGRNYEQYF. The chain combines TRBV6-5 with TRBJ2-7; 12 bases are shared with TRBD1. CDR1 and CDR2 (germline): MNHEY, SVGAGI. V shed 8 bases, J shed 3 bases, and the junction held 5 bases outside the gene matches. The CDR3 runs 14 residues.

V and J are TRBV30 and TRBJ2-7, with a weak D call TRBD1 (6 bases). Germline CDR1 and CDR2: GTSNPN and SVGIG (reference sequence). Trimming removed 0 bases at V and 5 bases at J, with 8 bases between. This CDR3 is built from 12 residues. In DNA, the CDR3 is TGTGCCTGGAGTGTACAGGGACACGAGCAGTACTTC. Translating it yields CAWSVQGHEQYF.

V is TRBV6-1 and J is TRBJ2-3; possible D gene TRBD2, 5 bases. Trimming stripped 1 base from V and 4 bases from J, with 12 bases between. This CDR3 spans 15 amino acids. Germline V gene sequence: CDR1 MNHNS, CDR2 SASEGT. The CDR3 sequence is CASSEVEDSADTQYF. CDR3 in DNA: TGTGCCAGCAGTGAAGTGGAGGATAGCGCAGATACGCAGTATTTT.

The CDR3 sequence is CASSEVGTLNYGYTF. The CDR3 DNA follows: TGTGCCAGCAGTGAAGTGGGGACACTTAACTATGGCTACACCTTC. The chain links TRBV6-1 to TRBJ1-2; possible D gene TRBD1, 6 bases. Per germline, CDR1 MNHNS and CDR2 SASEGT. V was pared by 1 base and J by 1 base, with 10 bases between. The CDR3 length is 15 residues.

This chain uses TRBV28 with TRBJ2-7; TRBD1 agrees at 9 bases. Germline CDR1 reads MDHEN; CDR2 reads SYDVKM. The trim removed 5 bases at V and 3 bases at J, leaving 8 bases unmatched. This CDR3 has 15 amino acids. CDR3 nucleotide sequence: TGTGCCAGCAGTATGGGAACAGGGGGCTTCTACGAGCAGTACTTC. Amino acid sequence: CASSMGTGGFYEQYF.

This clone turned up a few times. This chain joins TRBV7-9 and TRBJ2-7; D is unresolved. Germline V lookup: CDR1 SEHNR, CDR2 FQNEAQ (reference sequence). CDR3 length: 12 amino acids. V shed 5 bases and J shed 0 bases, with 5 bases lying between them. The CDR3 bases are TGTGCCAGCAGCCTTAGCTCCTACGAGCAGTACTTC. It codes for CASSLSSYEQYF.

V and J are TRBV7-2 and TRBJ2-2, with 11 nucleotides matching TRBD2. After removal of 5 bases from V and 5 bases from J, the junction contained 4 bases not matched to a gene. Germline V gene sequence: CDR1 SGHTA, CDR2 FQGNSA. The CDR3 consists of 15 residues. The CDR3 loop reads CASSQWTSGTGELFF. DNA for the CDR3: TGTGCCAGCAGCCAGTGGACTAGCGGGACCGGGGAGCTGTTTTTT.

DNA of the CDR3: TGTGCCAGCGCCGGGACAGGGGACAATGAGCAGTTCTTC. Residues: CASAGTGDNEQFF. The chain links TRBV2 to TRBJ2-1, with 10 bases aligning to TRBD1. Unmatched junction bases numbered 3, after V lost 8 bases and J lost 5 bases. The length of the CDR3 is 13 residues. In germline, CDR1 is SNHLY, CDR2 FYNNEI.

V and J are TRBV5-1 and TRBJ1-1; 7 bases line up with TRBD1. This CDR3 is 17 amino acids long. V gave up 4 bases and J gave up 2 bases; unmatched junction bases: 14. CDR1 is SGHRS, CDR2 YFSETQ, per germline. The DNA of the CDR3 is TGCGCCAGCAGCCGAATCACCACGCGGGACAGAAACACTGAAGCTTTCTTT. Translated: CASSRITTRDRNTEAFF.

This chain links TRBV10-3 with TRBJ1-3; 10 positions match TRBD1. The germline V gene has CDR1 ENHRY and CDR2 SYGVKD. This CDR3 is 14 amino acids long. V gave up 6 bases and J gave up 3 bases; unmatched junction bases: 2. The CDR3 region is CAIRGTGVGNTIYF. CDR3 nucleotides: TGTGCCATCAGGGGGACAGGGGTTGGAAACACCATATATTTT.

The V and J genes are TRBV7-9 and TRBJ1-4; possible D gene TRBD1, 5 bases. The germline V and J ends were trimmed by 5 bases and 8 bases, with 18 bases remaining between them. In germline, CDR1 is SEHNR, CDR2 FQNEAQ (reference sequence). This CDR3 comprises 15 residues. DNA of the CDR3: TGTGCCAGCAGCCCATCCGGGGGAAGAGGGGAAAAACTGTTTTTT. Translation gives CASSPSGGRGEKLFF.

This chain joins TRBV10-3 and TRBJ1-1, with D possibly being TRBD1 (6 bases). The CDR3 length is 16 residues. In germline, CDR1 is ENHRY, CDR2 SYGVKD. The germline V and J ends were trimmed by 6 bases and 1 base, with 18 bases remaining between them. The CDR3 DNA sequence: TGTGCCATCAGGGAATACCAGGGGCGCGGGAACACTGAAGCTTTCTTT. Translation gives CAIREYQGRGNTEAFF.

This clone has only one observation. The chain joins TRBV30 to TRBJ1-5; D possibly corresponds to TRBD1 (5 bases). Germline CDR1 reads GTSNPN; CDR2 reads SVGIG (reference sequence). The length of the CDR3 is 16 residues. V lost 1 base and J 0 bases, leaving 13 bases between the germline ends. The CDR3 loop is CAWSAGGDYSNQPQHF. The CDR3 DNA is TGTGCCTGGAGTGCTGGGGGGGATTATAGCAATCAGCCCCAGCATTTT.

The genes are TRBV9 and TRBJ2-3, with D possibly being TRBD1 (5 bases). The CDR3 is 13 amino acids. V was pared by 3 bases and J by 3 bases, with 8 bases between. In germline, CDR1 is SGDLS, CDR2 YYNGEE. CDR3 amino acids: CASSEQATDTQYF. CDR3 nucleotides: TGTGCCAGCAGCGAACAGGCTACAGATACGCAGTATTTT.

The chain combines TRBV27 with TRBJ2-2; D is perhaps TRBD2 (5 bases). V dropped 8 bases and J dropped 5 bases, with 12 bases sitting between them. Germline-derived CDR1 and CDR2 are MNHEY and SMNVEV (reference sequence). CDR3 length: 13 residues. The CDR3 loop is CASCPRGTGELFF. CDR3 DNA: TGTGCCAGCTGCCCTCGGGGTACCGGGGAGCTGTTTTTT.

The rearrangement links TRBV27 to TRBJ1-2; possibly TRBD1 for D (6 bases). Between the trimmed V and J ends, which lost 6 bases and 3 bases, there was a span of 11 bases. The germline gives CDR1 MNHEY, CDR2 SMNVEV (reference sequence). The length of the CDR3 is 13 residues. CDR3 nucleotides: TGTGCCAGCAGACGGACAGCCGACTATGGCTACACCTTC. Amino acid sequence: CASRRTADYGYTF.

In this sample, this clone turned up a few times. The chain is built from TRBV28 and TRBJ1-5, with 11 bases that match TRBD1. Trimming cost V 7 bases and J 7 bases; bases outside gene matches: 15. In germline, CDR1 is MDHEN, CDR2 SYDVKM. The CDR3 is 17 residues long. The CDR3 DNA is TGTGCCAGCACCTGGGCAACGGACAGGGGGCGAGGGCAGCCCCAGCATTTT. This encodes CASTWATDRGRGQPQHF.

The table lists this clone with a count of one. This chain uses TRBV27 with TRBJ2-2; D unresolved. Germline V gene data show CDR1 as MNHEY and CDR2 as SMNVEV (reference sequence). V lost 8 bases to trimming and J lost 4 bases, with 17 bases between them. The CDR3 sequence is 15 residues long. The CDR3 DNA follows: TGTGCCAGCCGTGCCGCCCTAGTAGGCACCGGGGAGCTGTTTTTT. Translated: CASRAALVGTGELFF.

The CDR3 is CASSDGTGYGYTF. The CDR3 bases are TGCGCCAGCAGTGACGGGACAGGGTATGGCTACACCTTC. The rearrangement joins TRBV10-1 to TRBJ1-2, with TRBD1 matching 9 bases. The length of the CDR3 is 13 residues. Trimming at V came to 3 bases and at J to 5 bases, leaving 1 base not matched to a gene. Germline lookup yields CDR1 WNHNN and CDR2 SYGVQD (reference sequence).

The chain links TRBV4-1 to TRBJ1-2, with 7 bases identical to TRBD1. The CDR3 has 15 amino acids. The junction had 9 bases not matched to a gene; V was cut back by 5 bases and J by 3 bases. Germline CDR1 is MGHRA and CDR2 is YSYEKL. The DNA of the CDR3 is TGCGCCAGCAGCAAATTAGGGACAGTGGACTATGGCTACACCTTC. Amino acid sequence: CASSKLGTVDYGYTF.

The genes are TRBV5-1 and TRBJ2-2; maybe TRBD2 (6 bases). Germline lookup yields CDR1 SGHRS and CDR2 YFSETQ. The CDR3 spans 16 residues. V was clipped by 1 base and J by 4 bases, with 14 bases between them. The CDR3 protein is CASSLSRASATGELFF. The CDR3 region has the DNA TGCGCCAGCAGCTTGTCCAGGGCTAGCGCCACCGGGGAGCTGTTTTTT.

The chain joins TRBV7-6 to TRBJ2-7, with TRBD2 matching over 8 bases. V dropped 8 bases and J dropped 3; count of bases not matched to a gene: 6. Per germline, CDR1 SGHVS and CDR2 FNYEAQ. The CDR3 spans 13 residues. The CDR3, as DNA: TGTGCCAGCTCGGGGGGGTCGTACTACGAGCAGTACTTC. Amino acids: CASSGGSYYEQYF.

This chain uses TRBV5-4 with TRBJ2-3; TRBD2 matches 8 bases. Per germline, CDR1 SGHNT and CDR2 YYREEE (reference sequence). The ends lost 2 bases at V and 7 bases at J; junction bases unmatched: 9. This CDR3 spans 15 amino acids. The CDR3 coding sequence is TGTGCCAGCAGCTTTGAATGGCGGGAGGCGCATACGCAGTATTTT. Protein product: CASSFEWREAHTQYF.